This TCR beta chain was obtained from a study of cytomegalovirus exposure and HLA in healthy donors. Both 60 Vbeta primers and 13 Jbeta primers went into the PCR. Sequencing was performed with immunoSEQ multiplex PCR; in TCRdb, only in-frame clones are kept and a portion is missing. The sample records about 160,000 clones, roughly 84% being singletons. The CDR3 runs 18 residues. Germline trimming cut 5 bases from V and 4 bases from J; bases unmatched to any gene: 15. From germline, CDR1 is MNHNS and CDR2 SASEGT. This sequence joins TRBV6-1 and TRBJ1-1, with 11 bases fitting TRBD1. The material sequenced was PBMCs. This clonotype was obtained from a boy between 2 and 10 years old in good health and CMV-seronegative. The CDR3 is CASSKGTGGWGESTEAFF. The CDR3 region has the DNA TGTGCCAGCAGTAAAGGGACAGGGGGTTGGGGGGAGTCCACTGAAGCTTTCTTT.